The 14 T cell receptor beta chains below come from one sample, sequenced in a study of T cell responses to AZD1222 COVID-19 vaccine. Method: immunoSEQ multiplex PCR; TCRdb's copy keeps in-frame clones and lacks some. The sample yields roughly 85,000 clones, approximately 88% seen once. Sequenced here: peripheral blood, sampled on day 0 of MenACWY control vaccination. The receptors stem from an adult in good health.

This clone was seen only once. This chain uses TRBV19 with TRBJ1-2; D is perhaps TRBD1 (5 bases). V was shortened by 4 bases and J by 4 bases, with 13 bases between the two germline ends. Germline CDR1 and CDR2: LNHDA and SQIVND (reference sequence). The CDR3 consists of 14 residues. In DNA, the CDR3 is TGTGCCAGTAGTACCCGCATCGACAGCTATGGCTACACCTTC. This translates into CASSTRIDSYGYTF.

This rearrangement joins TRBV7-3 to TRBJ1-3; 8 bases match TRBD1. The CDR3 contains 14 residues. V lost 3 bases and J lost 9; bases outside the gene matches: 7. Germline V gene sequence: CDR1 SGHTA, CDR2 FQGTGA. In nucleotides, the CDR3 is TGTGCCAGCAGCTTTGGACAGGGTGGCAGCACCATATATTTT. Protein product: CASSFGQGGSTIYF.

The V gene is TRBV18, the J gene TRBJ2-2; D unclear. Per the germline V gene, CDR1 is KGHSH and CDR2 is LQKENI. The ends were cut back, 3 bases at V and 7 bases at J, with 12 bases in the middle. The length of the CDR3 is 14 residues. The CDR3 bases are TGTGCCAGCTCACCGACTCCCGTGGTCGGGGAGCTGTTTTTT. This codes for CASSPTPVVGELFF.

The chain carries TRBV6-5 and TRBJ2-7, with TRBD2 identical over 7 bases. The CDR3 is made up of 15 amino acids. The trim removed 6 bases at V and 1 base at J, leaving 9 bases unmatched. CDR1 is MNHEY and CDR2 is SVGAGI in the germline V gene. The CDR3 reads CASRLWGGESYEQYF. The DNA for the CDR3 is TGTGCCAGCAGGCTCTGGGGGGGGGAGTCCTACGAGCAGTACTTC.

The chain combines TRBV19 with TRBJ1-5, with D possibly TRBD1 on 6 matching bases. CDR1 LNHDA and CDR2 SQIVND come from the germline V gene (reference sequence). V was pared by 9 bases and J by 3 bases, with 12 bases between. This CDR3 is built from 13 residues. The CDR3 nucleotides read TGTGCCAGCAGGACAGCGTCCAATCAGCCCCAGCATTTT. The encoded protein is CASRTASNQPQHF.

V usage is TRBV3-1 (or the pseudogene TRBV3-2) and J usage is TRBJ2-3; no clear D. V was pared by 0 bases and J by 4 bases, with 14 bases between. From germline, CDR1 is LGHDT and CDR2 YNNKEL (reference sequence). The CDR3 is 16 amino acids. The CDR3 loop reads CASSQELAREADTQYF. The CDR3 DNA reads TGTGCCAGCAGCCAAGAGCTGGCTAGAGAAGCAGATACGCAGTATTTT.

The chain employs TRBV2 and TRBJ2-3, with TRBD2 matching 9 bases. The germline V gene encodes CDR1 SNHLY and CDR2 FYNNEI. The junction had 11 bases not matched to a gene; V was cut back by 7 bases and J by 6 bases. The CDR3 contains 15 residues. The CDR3 is CASKIAGVGADTQYF. Here the CDR3 DNA reads TGTGCCAGCAAAATAGCGGGGGTGGGCGCGGATACGCAGTATTTT.

The V call is TRBV10-3, the J call TRBJ1-3; 7 nucleotides match TRBD1. CDR1 is ENHRY and CDR2 is SYGVKD in the germline V gene. The ends lost 4 bases at V and 4 bases at J; junction bases unmatched: 7. The CDR3 has 15 amino acids. The CDR3 DNA is TGTGCCATCAGTGGAGGGGGCTTGGAGGGAAACACCATATATTTT. Protein: CAISGGGLEGNTIYF.

The V gene is TRBV27, the J gene TRBJ2-2; 8 nucleotides align to TRBD1. Trimming at V came to 3 bases and at J to 2 bases, leaving 5 bases not matched to a gene. The CDR3 loop spans 16 amino acids. Per the germline V gene, CDR1 is MNHEY and CDR2 is SMNVEV (reference sequence). The CDR3 DNA reads TGTGCCAGCAGTTTCCTCAGGGGGCGAAACACCGGGGAGCTGTTTTTT. Its protein product is CASSFLRGRNTGELFF.

The chain couples TRBV3-1 (or the pseudogene TRBV3-2) to TRBJ1-1; a weak D match, TRBD1 (5 bases). Germline CDR1 and CDR2: LGHDT and YNNKEL (reference sequence). The V gene lost 1 base and the J gene lost 3 bases, with 12 bases spanning the gap. The CDR3 covers 15 residues. CDR3 nucleotide sequence: TGTGCCAGCAGCCAAGTTTCCGGGGCGGACACTGAAGCTTTCTTT. Residues: CASSQVSGADTEAFF.

The rearrangement uses TRBV18 and TRBJ2-5, with D possibly TRBD2 on 5 matching bases. V dropped 1 base and J dropped 5 bases, with 14 bases sitting between them. The CDR3 is made up of 15 amino acids. CDR1 is KGHSH, CDR2 LQKENI, per germline. The CDR3 DNA is TGTGCCAGCTCACCACTCCTAGCCCAAATGGAGACCCAGTACTTC. Its translation is CASSPLLAQMETQYF.

The chain recombines TRBV2 with TRBJ2-7; D is undetermined. The CDR3 is 12 residues long. V lost 6 bases and J 5 bases, leaving 11 bases between the germline ends. Germline V gives CDR1 SNHLY, CDR2 FYNNEI. CDR3 nucleotide sequence: TGTGCCAGCAGAAACCCCGTAGACGAGCAGTACTTC. Translation gives CASRNPVDEQYF.

A few counts support this clone. The rearrangement joins TRBV19 to TRBJ1-5, with unresolved D. Germline loops: CDR1 LNHDA, CDR2 SQIVND (reference sequence). The germline V and J ends were trimmed by 7 bases and 4 bases, with 14 bases remaining between them. CDR3 length: 14 residues. The CDR3 loop reads CASIGGHTNQPQHF. The CDR3, as DNA: TGTGCCAGTATAGGAGGGCATACTAATCAGCCCCAGCATTTT. Full variable domain (remainder filled in from reference TRBV19 and TRBJ1-5): DGGITQSPKYLFRKEGQNVTLSCEQNLNHDAMYWYRQDPGQGLRLIYYSQIVNDFQKGDIAEGYSVSREKKESFPLTVTSAQKNPTAFYLCASIGGHTNQPQHFGDGTRLSIL.

The chain is built from TRBV5-1 and TRBJ1-1; weak D call: TRBD1 (5 bases). The germline V gene encodes CDR1 SGHRS and CDR2 YFSETQ. V was pared by 3 bases and J by 7 bases, with 22 bases between. The CDR3 contains 16 residues. CDR3 sequence: CASSSWGPTQGDEAFF. The CDR3 DNA follows: TGCGCCAGCAGCTCCTGGGGACCCACTCAGGGAGATGAAGCTTTCTTT.